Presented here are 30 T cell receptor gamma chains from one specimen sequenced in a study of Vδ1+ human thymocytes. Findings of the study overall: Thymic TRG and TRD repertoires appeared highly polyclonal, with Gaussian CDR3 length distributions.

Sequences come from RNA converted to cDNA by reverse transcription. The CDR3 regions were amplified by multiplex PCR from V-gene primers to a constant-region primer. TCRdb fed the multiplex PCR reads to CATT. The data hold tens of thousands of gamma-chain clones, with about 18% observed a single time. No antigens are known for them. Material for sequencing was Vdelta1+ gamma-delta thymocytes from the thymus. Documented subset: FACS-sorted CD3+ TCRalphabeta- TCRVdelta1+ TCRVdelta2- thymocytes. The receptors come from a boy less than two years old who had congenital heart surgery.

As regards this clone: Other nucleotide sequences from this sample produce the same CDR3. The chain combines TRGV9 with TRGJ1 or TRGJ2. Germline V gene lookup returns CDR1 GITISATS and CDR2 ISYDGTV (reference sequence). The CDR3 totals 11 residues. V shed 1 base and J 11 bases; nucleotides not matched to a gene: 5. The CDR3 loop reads CALWEVGEKLF. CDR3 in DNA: TGTGCCTTGTGGGAGGTAGGAGAGAAACTCTTT.

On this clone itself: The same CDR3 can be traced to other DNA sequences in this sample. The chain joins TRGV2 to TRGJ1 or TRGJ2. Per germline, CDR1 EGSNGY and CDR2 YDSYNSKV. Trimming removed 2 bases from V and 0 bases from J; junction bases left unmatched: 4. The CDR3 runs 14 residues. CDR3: CATWDALNYYKKLF. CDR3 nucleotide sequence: TGTGCCACCTGGGACGCCTTGAATTATTATAAGAAACTCTTT.

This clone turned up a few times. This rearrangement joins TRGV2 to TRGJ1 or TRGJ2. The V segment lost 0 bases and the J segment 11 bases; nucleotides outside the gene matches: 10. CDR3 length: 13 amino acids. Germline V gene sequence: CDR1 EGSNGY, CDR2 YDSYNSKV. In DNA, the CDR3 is TGTGCCACCTGGGACGGGCCGCATAGGGAGAAACTCTTT. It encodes CATWDGPHREKLF.

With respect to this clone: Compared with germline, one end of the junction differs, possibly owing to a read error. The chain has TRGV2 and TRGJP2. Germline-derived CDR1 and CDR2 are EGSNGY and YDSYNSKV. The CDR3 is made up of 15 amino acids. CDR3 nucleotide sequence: TGTGCCACCTGGGATATTAGTAGTGGTGATTGGATCAAGACGTTT. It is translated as CATWDISSGDWIKTF.

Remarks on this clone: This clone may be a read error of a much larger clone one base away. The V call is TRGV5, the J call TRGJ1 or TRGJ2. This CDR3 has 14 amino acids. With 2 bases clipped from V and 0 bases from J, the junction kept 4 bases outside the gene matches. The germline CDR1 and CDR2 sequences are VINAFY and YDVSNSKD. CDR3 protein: CATWDNLNYYKKLF. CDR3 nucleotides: TGTGCCACCTGGGACAACCTGAATTATTATAAGAAACTCTTT.

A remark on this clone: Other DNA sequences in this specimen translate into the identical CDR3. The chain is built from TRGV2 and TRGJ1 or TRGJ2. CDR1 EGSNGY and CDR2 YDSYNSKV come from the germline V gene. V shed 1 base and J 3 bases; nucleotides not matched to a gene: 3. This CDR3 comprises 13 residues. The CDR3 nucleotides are TGTGCCACCTGGGACGGCGTTTATTATAAGAAACTCTTT. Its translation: CATWDGVYYKKLF.

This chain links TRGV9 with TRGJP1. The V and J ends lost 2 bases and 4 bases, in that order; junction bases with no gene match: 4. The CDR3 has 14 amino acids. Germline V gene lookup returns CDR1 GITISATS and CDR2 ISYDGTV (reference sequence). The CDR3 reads CALWEALTGWFKIF. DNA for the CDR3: TGTGCCTTGTGGGAGGCCCTCACTGGTTGGTTCAAGATATTT.

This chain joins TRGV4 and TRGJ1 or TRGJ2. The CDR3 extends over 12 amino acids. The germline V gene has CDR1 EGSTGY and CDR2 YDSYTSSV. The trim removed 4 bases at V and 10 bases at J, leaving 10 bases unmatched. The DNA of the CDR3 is TGTGCCACCTGGGACCCCCTTATAAAGAAACTCTTT. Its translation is CATWDPLIKKLF.

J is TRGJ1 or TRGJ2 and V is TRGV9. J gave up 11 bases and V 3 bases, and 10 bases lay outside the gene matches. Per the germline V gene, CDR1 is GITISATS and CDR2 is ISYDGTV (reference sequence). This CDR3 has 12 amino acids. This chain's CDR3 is CALWETPREKLF. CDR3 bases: TGTGCCTTGTGGGAGACCCCGAGGGAGAAACTCTTT.

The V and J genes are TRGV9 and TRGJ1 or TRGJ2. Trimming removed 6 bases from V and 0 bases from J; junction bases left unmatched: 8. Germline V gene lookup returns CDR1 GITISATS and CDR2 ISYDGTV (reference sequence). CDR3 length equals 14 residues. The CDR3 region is CALWLPRNYYKKLF. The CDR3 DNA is TGTGCCTTGTGGTTACCCAGGAATTATTATAAGAAACTCTTT.

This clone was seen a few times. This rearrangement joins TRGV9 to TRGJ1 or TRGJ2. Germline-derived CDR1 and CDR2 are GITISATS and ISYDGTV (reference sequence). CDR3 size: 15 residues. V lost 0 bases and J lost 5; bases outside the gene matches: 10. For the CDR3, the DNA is TGTGCCTTGTGGGAGGTGCGGGGCAAGCATTATAAGAAACTCTTT. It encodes CALWEVRGKHYKKLF.

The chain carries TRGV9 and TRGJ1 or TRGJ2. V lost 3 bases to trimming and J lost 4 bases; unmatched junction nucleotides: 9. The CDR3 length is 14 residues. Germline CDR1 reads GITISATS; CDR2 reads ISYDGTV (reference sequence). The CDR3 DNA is TGTGCCTTGTGGGAGCCCCAGGAGTATTATAAGAAACTCTTT. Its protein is CALWEPQEYYKKLF.

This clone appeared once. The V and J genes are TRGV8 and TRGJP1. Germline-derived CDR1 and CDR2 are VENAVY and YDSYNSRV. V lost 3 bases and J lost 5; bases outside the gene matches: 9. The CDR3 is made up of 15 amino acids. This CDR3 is CATWDRTPTGWFKIF. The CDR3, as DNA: TGTGCCACCTGGGATCGAACCCCTACTGGTTGGTTCAAGATATTT.

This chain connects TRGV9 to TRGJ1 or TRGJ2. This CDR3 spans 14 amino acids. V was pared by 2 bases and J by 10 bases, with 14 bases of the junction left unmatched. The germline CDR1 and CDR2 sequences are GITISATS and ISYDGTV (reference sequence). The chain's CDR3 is CALWEGRRRSKKLF. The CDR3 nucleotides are TGTGCCTTGTGGGAGGGCCGGCGCAGATCCAAGAAACTCTTT.

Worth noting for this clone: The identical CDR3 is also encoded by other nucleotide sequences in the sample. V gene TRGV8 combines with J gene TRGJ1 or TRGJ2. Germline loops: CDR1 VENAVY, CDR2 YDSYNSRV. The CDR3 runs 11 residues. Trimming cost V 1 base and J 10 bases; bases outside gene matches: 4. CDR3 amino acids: CATWDSGKKLF. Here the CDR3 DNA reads TGTGCCACCTGGGATAGCGGGAAGAAACTCTTT.

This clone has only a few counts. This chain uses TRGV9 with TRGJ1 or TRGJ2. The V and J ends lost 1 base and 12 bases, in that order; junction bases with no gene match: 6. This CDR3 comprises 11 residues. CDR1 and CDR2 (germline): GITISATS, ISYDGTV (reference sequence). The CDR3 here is CALWEVWGKLF. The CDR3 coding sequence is TGTGCCTTGTGGGAGGTTTGGGGGAAACTCTTT.

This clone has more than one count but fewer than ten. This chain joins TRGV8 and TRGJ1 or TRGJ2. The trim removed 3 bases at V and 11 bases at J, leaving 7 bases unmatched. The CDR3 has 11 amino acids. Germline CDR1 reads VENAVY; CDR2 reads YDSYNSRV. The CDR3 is CATWDVGEKLF. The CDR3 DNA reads TGTGCCACCTGGGATGTTGGTGAGAAACTCTTT.

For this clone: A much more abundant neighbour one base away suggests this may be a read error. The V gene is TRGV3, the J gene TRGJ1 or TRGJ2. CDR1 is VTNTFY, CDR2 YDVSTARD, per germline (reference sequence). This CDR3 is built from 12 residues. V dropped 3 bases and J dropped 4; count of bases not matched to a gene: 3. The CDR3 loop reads CATWDLYYKKLF. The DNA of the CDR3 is TGTGCCACCTGGGACCTGTATTATAAGAAACTCTTT.

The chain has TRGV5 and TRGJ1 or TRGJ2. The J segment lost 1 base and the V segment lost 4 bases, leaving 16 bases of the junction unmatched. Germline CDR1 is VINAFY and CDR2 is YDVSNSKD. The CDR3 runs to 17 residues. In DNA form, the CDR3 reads TGTGCCACCTGGGATAGGAGGCCCCCAGACAATTATTATAAGAAACTCTTT. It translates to CATWDRRPPDNYYKKLF.

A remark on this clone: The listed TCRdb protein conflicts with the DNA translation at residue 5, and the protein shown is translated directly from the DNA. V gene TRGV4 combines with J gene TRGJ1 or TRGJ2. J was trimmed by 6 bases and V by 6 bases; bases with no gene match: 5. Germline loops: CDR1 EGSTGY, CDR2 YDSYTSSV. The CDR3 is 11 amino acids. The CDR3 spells CATWKVYKKLF. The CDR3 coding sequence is TGTGCCACCTGGAAGGTTTATAAGAAACTCTTT.

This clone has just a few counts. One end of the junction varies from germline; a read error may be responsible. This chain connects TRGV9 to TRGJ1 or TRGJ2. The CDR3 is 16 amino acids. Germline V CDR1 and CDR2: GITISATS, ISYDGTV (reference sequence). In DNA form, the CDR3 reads TGTGCCTTGTGGGCGGTGCTCCCCTCGGGCTATTATAAGAAACTCTTT. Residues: CALWAVLPSGYYKKLF.

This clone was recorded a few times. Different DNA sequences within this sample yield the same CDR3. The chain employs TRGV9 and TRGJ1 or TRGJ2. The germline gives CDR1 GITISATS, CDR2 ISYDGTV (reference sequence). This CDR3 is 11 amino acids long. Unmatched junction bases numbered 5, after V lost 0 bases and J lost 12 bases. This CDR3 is CALWEVPRKLF. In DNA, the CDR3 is TGTGCCTTGTGGGAGGTGCCGCGGAAACTCTTT.

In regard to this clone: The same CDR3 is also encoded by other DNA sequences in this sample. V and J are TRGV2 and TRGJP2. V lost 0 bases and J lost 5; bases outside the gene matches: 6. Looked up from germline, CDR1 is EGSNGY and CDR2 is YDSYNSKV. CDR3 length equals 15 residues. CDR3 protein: CATWDGPQSDWIKTF. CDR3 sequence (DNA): TGTGCCACCTGGGACGGGCCTCAAAGTGATTGGATCAAGACGTTT.

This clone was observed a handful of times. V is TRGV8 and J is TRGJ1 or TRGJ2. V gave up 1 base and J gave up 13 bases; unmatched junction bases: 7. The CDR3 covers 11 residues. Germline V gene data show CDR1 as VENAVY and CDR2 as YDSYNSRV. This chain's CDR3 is CATWDSLGKLF. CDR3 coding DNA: TGTGCCACCTGGGATAGCCTTGGAAAACTCTTT.

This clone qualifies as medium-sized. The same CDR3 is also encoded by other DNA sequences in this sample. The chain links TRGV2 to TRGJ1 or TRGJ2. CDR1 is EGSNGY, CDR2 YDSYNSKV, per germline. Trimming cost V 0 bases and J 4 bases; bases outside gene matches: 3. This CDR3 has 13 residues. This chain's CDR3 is CATWDGRYYKKLF. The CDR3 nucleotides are TGTGCCACCTGGGACGGGCGCTATTATAAGAAACTCTTT.

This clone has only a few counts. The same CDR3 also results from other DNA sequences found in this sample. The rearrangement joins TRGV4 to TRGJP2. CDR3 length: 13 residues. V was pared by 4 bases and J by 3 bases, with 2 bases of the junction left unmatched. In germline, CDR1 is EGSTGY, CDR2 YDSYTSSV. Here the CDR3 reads CATWEGSDWIKTF. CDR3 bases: TGTGCCACCTGGGAGGGTAGTGATTGGATCAAGACGTTT.

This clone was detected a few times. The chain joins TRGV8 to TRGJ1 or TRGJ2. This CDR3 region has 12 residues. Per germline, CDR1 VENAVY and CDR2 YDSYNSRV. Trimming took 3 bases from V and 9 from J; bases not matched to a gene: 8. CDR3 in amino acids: CATWDGFSKKLF. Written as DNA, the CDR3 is TGTGCCACCTGGGATGGTTTTTCTAAGAAACTCTTT.

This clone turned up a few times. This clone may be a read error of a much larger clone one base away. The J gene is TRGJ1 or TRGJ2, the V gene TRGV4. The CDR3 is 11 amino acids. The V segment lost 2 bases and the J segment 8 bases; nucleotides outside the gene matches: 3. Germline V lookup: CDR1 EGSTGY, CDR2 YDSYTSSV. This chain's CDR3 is CATWDDNKKLF. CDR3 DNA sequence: TGTGCCACCTGGGATGATAATAAGAAACTCTTT.

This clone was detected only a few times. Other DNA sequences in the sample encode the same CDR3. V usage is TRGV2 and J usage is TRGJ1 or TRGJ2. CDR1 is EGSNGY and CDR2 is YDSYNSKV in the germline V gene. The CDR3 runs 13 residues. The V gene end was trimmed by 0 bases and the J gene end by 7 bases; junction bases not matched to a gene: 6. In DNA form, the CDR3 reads TGTGCCACCTGGGACGGGCAACGGTATAAGAAACTCTTT. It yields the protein CATWDGQRYKKLF.

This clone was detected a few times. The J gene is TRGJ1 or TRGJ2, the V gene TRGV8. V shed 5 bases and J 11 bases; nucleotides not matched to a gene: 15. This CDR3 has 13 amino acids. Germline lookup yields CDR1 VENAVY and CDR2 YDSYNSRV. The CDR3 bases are TGTGCCACCTGGGCCTCGGGCAAATACGAGAAACTCTTT. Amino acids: CATWASGKYEKLF.